One sample yielded the 21 T cell receptor beta chains listed below, sequenced in a study of blood T cell repertoires in COVID-19. Sequencing used immunoSEQ multiplex PCR; TCRdb keeps in-frame clones, though not all of them. The table includes 90,000 to 100,000 clones, roughly 82% detected once. Specimen: peripheral blood. Receptor source: a man in his 60s with acute or convalescent COVID-19.

V and J are TRBV5-6 and TRBJ2-7; 11 bases match TRBD1. This CDR3 is built from 15 residues. Germline assignment: CDR1 SGHDT and CDR2 YYEEEE. V lost 0 bases, J lost 3 bases, and 2 bases stayed unmatched. The CDR3 here is CASSLEGTGGYEQYF. DNA for the CDR3: TGTGCCAGCAGCTTGGAAGGGACAGGGGGCTACGAGCAGTACTTC.

This chain links TRBV25-1 with TRBJ1-6, with 7 nucleotides matching TRBD1. Trimming removed 5 bases from V and 5 bases from J; junction bases left unmatched: 9. The CDR3 is 16 amino acids. Germline V lookup: CDR1 MGHDK, CDR2 SYGVNS. This CDR3 reads CASSQGGFNDNSPLHF. Here the CDR3 DNA reads TGTGCCAGCAGTCAGGGGGGATTTAATGATAATTCACCCCTCCACTTT. Full variable domain (missing parts from reference TRBV25-1 and TRBJ1-6): EADIYQTPRYLVIGTGKKITLECSQTMGHDKMYWYQQDPGMELHLIHYSYGVNSTEKGDLSSESTVSRIRTEHFPLTLESARPSHTSQYLCASSQGGFNDNSPLHFGNGTRLTVT.

The rearrangement joins TRBV28 to TRBJ1-2, with TRBD1 matching 8 bases. CDR3 length equals 14 residues. Losses at the gene ends were 6 bases for V and 11 bases for J; bases not matched to a gene: 14. The V gene's germline CDR1 is MDHEN and CDR2 SYDVKM. CDR3 nucleotides: TGTGCCAGCAGACTTCAGGGGGCCGTAAAAACGTACACCTTC. This codes for CASRLQGAVKTYTF.

The chain employs TRBV19 and TRBJ1-1, with D possibly matching TRBD1 (5 bases). The germline CDR1 and CDR2 sequences are LNHDA and SQIVND (reference sequence). The CDR3 contains 14 residues. Trimming pared 5 bases from V and 4 bases from J, leaving 14 bases between. The CDR3: CASSLGGGSTEAFF. Here the CDR3 DNA reads TGTGCCAGTAGTCTCGGGGGGGGTAGCACTGAAGCTTTCTTT. The complete variable domain, with remaining parts taken from reference TRBV19 and TRBJ1-1, reads DGGITQSPKYLFRKEGQNVTLSCEQNLNHDAMYWYRQDPGQGLRLIYYSQIVNDFQKGDIAEGYSVSREKKESFPLTVTSAQKNPTAFYLCASSLGGGSTEAFFGQGTRLTVV.

The chain recombines TRBV30 with TRBJ1-1; D is undetermined. The CDR3 is made up of 15 amino acids. Germline assignment: CDR1 GTSNPN and CDR2 SVGIG (reference sequence). V gave up 7 bases and J gave up 4 bases, with 22 bases separating them. CDR3 in amino acids: CALSDWSGIGTEAFF. CDR3 DNA: TGTGCCTTAAGTGATTGGAGCGGGATAGGCACTGAAGCTTTCTTT.

The chain carries TRBV9 and TRBJ2-7; 8 nucleotides align to TRBD2. The CDR3 loop spans 14 amino acids. Germline CDR1 SGDLS, CDR2 YYNGEE. CDR3 region: CASSWTSGRCHSGV. The CDR3 nucleotides are TGTGCCAGCAGCTGGACAAGCGGGAGATGTCATTCGGGGGTC.

Comments on this clone: The germline gene is not matched at one end of the junction; a read error may be the cause. The chain has TRBV7-8 and TRBJ1-2; 7 bases agree with TRBD1. The CDR3 covers 16 residues. Germline CDR1 SGHVS, CDR2 FQNEAQ. DNA of the CDR3: TGTGCCAGCAGCCTAGCAGGGGGAGCGACCAACTATGGCTACACCTTC. Its protein is CASSLAGGATNYGYTF.

The DNA of the CDR3 is TGTGCCAGCAGCCCACAGGGAAGCTCTGGAAACACCATATATTTT. As protein: CASSPQGSSGNTIYF. The rearrangement uses TRBV7-8 and TRBJ1-3, with D possibly TRBD1 on 6 matching bases. CDR3 length: 15 amino acids. CDR1 and CDR2 from the germline V gene are SGHVS and FQNEAQ. The V end was cut by 5 bases, the J end by 0 bases, with 11 bases between.

The chain employs TRBV7-8 and TRBJ2-1; 8 bases align to TRBD2. Germline-derived CDR1 and CDR2 are SGHVS and FQNEAQ. The CDR3 covers 20 residues. V lost 1 base, J lost 0 bases, and 14 bases stayed unmatched. CDR3 nucleotides: TGTGCCAGCAGCTTAGGTCGGCTAGCGGGTGCCGGTAACTCCTACAATGAGCAGTTCTTC. Protein sequence: CASSLGRLAGAGNSYNEQFF.

The J gene is TRBJ1-5, the V gene TRBV19; 10 bases map to TRBD1. The CDR3 runs to 16 residues. Germline CDR1 LNHDA, CDR2 SQIVND (reference sequence). V lost 7 bases, J lost 10 bases, and 16 bases stayed unmatched. Written as DNA, the CDR3 is TGTGCCAGTAATACGGGACAGGGGATATCTCTTCCCCCCCAGCATTTT. Protein product: CASNTGQGISLPPQHF.

This CDR3 reads CASSKAGTGTINEKLFF. The CDR3 nucleotides read TGCGCCAGCAGTAAAGCCGGGACAGGGACCATTAATGAAAAACTGTTTTTT. The chain couples TRBV10-2 to TRBJ1-4; 9 bases are shared with TRBD1. The CDR3 totals 17 residues. The V and J ends lost 5 bases and 4 bases, in that order; junction bases with no gene match: 11. Germline lookup yields CDR1 WSHSY and CDR2 SAAADI.

This clone has only a few counts. The genes are TRBV7-2 and TRBJ1-3; TRBD1 matches at 11 bases. Trimming at V came to 10 bases and at J to 4 bases, leaving 6 bases not matched to a gene. Germline V CDR1 and CDR2: SGHTA, FQGNSA. This CDR3 spans 14 amino acids. The DNA of the CDR3 is TGTGCCACCTCCGGGACAGGGGGAGGAAACACCATATATTTT. This codes for CATSGTGGGNTIYF.

The chain uses TRBV5-1 and TRBJ1-1; no clear D gene. V was shortened by 0 bases and J by 0 bases, with 6 bases between the two germline ends. The length of the CDR3 is 14 residues. CDR1 and CDR2 (germline): SGHRS, YFSETQ. The CDR3 sequence: CASSLVQMNTEAFF. The CDR3 DNA follows: TGCGCCAGCAGCTTGGTTCAGATGAACACTGAAGCTTTCTTT.

The V gene is TRBV25-1, the J gene TRBJ1-1, with 12 bases that match TRBD1. Germline V gene lookup returns CDR1 MGHDK and CDR2 SYGVNS. The V and J ends lost 6 bases and 3 bases, in that order; junction bases with no gene match: 5. The length of the CDR3 is 15 residues. Written as DNA, the CDR3 is TGTGCCAGCAGCCGGGACAGGGGGCGAGACACTGAAGCTTTCTTT. Its translation: CASSRDRGRDTEAFF.

This clone was seen just once. The J gene is TRBJ1-4, the V gene TRBV9; the match to TRBD1 covers 8 bases. The CDR3 consists of 16 residues. V lost 3 bases, J lost 0 bases, and 4 bases stayed unmatched. Germline V lookup: CDR1 SGDLS, CDR2 YYNGEE. CDR3: CASSGTGSTTNEKLFF. For the CDR3, the DNA is TGTGCCAGCAGCGGGACAGGGTCCACAACTAATGAAAAACTGTTTTTT.

This sequence joins TRBV6-2 or TRBV6-3 and TRBJ2-5, with D possibly being TRBD2 (7 bases). The CDR3 covers 15 residues. The ends were cut back, 3 bases at V and 5 bases at J, with 16 bases in the middle. Germline values: CDR1 MNHEY, CDR2 SVGEGT. CDR3 coding DNA: TGTGCCAGCAGTTATCTGGGGGGGCCTCTCGAGACCCAGTACTTC. It is translated as CASSYLGGPLETQYF.

The V call is TRBV7-2, the J call TRBJ1-6; a weak D match, TRBD1 (5 bases). V was shortened by 5 bases and J by 8 bases, with 16 bases between the two germline ends. The CDR3 covers 15 residues. Germline values: CDR1 SGHTA, CDR2 FQGNSA. CDR3 residues: CASSPRQISDSPLHF. Here the CDR3 DNA reads TGTGCCAGCAGCCCTAGACAGATTTCGGATTCACCCCTCCACTTT. Combining the CDR3 with reference TRBV7-2 and TRBJ1-6 gives the whole variable domain GAGVSQSPSNKVTEKGKDVELRCDPISGHTALYWYRQSLGQGLEFLIYFQGNSAPDKSGLPSDRFSAERTGGSVSTLTIQRTQQEDSAVYLCASSPRQISDSPLHFGNGTRLTVT.

The chain carries TRBV29-1 and TRBJ1-5; a weak D match, TRBD1 (5 bases). The CDR3 covers 12 residues. V shed 5 bases and J shed 9 bases, with 14 bases lying between them. Germline CDR1 reads SQVTM; CDR2 reads ANQGSEA. The CDR3 region is CSVSTAESPQHF. The CDR3 DNA sequence: TGCAGCGTTTCGACAGCCGAATCGCCCCAGCATTTT. Based on the CDR3 plus reference TRBV29-1 and TRBJ1-5, the full variable domain is SAVISQKPSRDICQRGTSLTIQCQVDSQVTMMFWYRQQPGQSLTLIATANQGSEATYESGFVIDKFPISRPNLTFSTLTVSNMSPEDSSIYLCSVSTAESPQHFGDGTRLSIL.

J is TRBJ1-2 and V is TRBV6-6; 9 nucleotides align to TRBD1. After removal of 7 bases from V and 0 bases from J, the junction contained 9 bases not matched to a gene. CDR3 length equals 16 residues. Germline V CDR1 and CDR2: MNHNY, SVGAGI (reference sequence). In DNA, the CDR3 is TGTGCCAGCATTCCACAGGGGGCCTCAGCTAACTATGGCTACACCTTC. Its translation is CASIPQGASANYGYTF.

The chain couples TRBV6-6 to TRBJ2-2; 11 positions agree with TRBD1. The CDR3 is 15 amino acids. The trim removed 5 bases at V and 8 bases at J, leaving 7 bases unmatched. Germline V CDR1 and CDR2: MNHNY, SVGAGI (reference sequence). The CDR3 is CASSNGQGAGGELFF. The CDR3 DNA follows: TGTGCCAGCAGTAACGGACAGGGGGCAGGGGGGGAGCTGTTTTTT.

The chain combines TRBV4-1 with TRBJ1-6; TRBD1 might be the D (5 bases). The V and J ends lost 3 bases and 9 bases respectively, with 12 bases between them. CDR1 is MGHRA, CDR2 YSYEKL, per germline. This CDR3 is 14 amino acids long. CDR3 bases: TGCGCCAGCAGCCAGCAGGGTATCGGTTCACCCCTCCACTTT. This encodes CASSQQGIGSPLHF.